These 20 T cell receptor beta chains share one sample of origin, sequenced in a study of blood T cell repertoires in COVID-19. The repertoire was sequenced with immunoSEQ multiplex PCR; TCRdb's copy has only in-frame clones and lacks some. The sample shows 100,000 to 150,000 clones, around 82% of them seen only once. Sequencing was carried out using peripheral blood. Receptor source: a man in his sixties with acute or convalescent COVID-19.

As to this clone: One end of the junction is discordant with germline, which a read error may explain. The same CDR3 can be traced to other DNA sequences in this sample. The gene calls are TRBV5-1 and TRBJ1-5; 10 nucleotides agree with TRBD1. The CDR3 contains 14 residues. Germline values: CDR1 SGHRS, CDR2 YFSETQ. CDR3: CASSWGQGNQPQHF. The DNA of the CDR3 is TGCGCCAGTAGCTGGGGACAGGGGAATCAGCCCCAGCATTTT.

This clone was detected only a few times. The V call is TRBV5-1, the J call TRBJ1-1; D possibly corresponds to TRBD1 (6 bases). The length of the CDR3 is 13 residues. CDR1 SGHRS and CDR2 YFSETQ come from the germline V gene. V lost 0 bases and J lost 11, with 14 bases in between. The CDR3 protein is CASSLEWDNEAFF. The DNA for the CDR3 is TGCGCCAGCAGCTTGGAATGGGACAATGAGGCTTTCTTT.

The V and J genes are TRBV6-5 and TRBJ1-3, with TRBD1 as a possible D gene (5 bases). There are 15 residues in the CDR3. Deletions cut 6 bases from V and 0 bases from J, with 12 bases between. Per germline, CDR1 MNHEY and CDR2 SVGAGI. The CDR3 region is CASRRDGFSGNTIYF. The CDR3 DNA is TGTGCCAGCAGGCGGGACGGCTTCTCTGGAAACACCATATATTTT.

The chain employs TRBV7-9 and TRBJ2-3; TRBD2 agrees at 13 bases. V was clipped by 4 bases and J by 2 bases; unmatched bases: 6. Per germline, CDR1 SEHNR and CDR2 FQNEAQ (reference sequence). This CDR3 region has 17 residues. CDR3: CASSSRTSGGPTDTQYF. CDR3 bases: TGTGCCAGCAGCTCCCGGACTAGCGGGGGTCCCACAGATACGCAGTATTTT.

The chain links TRBV6-4 to TRBJ1-2, with 7 bases fitting TRBD1. The germline V gene has CDR1 MRHNA and CDR2 SNTAGT. The CDR3 consists of 13 residues. V lost 3 bases, J lost 14 bases, and 12 bases stayed unmatched. CDR3 sequence reads: CASSDGDSSPWTF. The DNA of the CDR3 is TGTGCCAGCAGTGATGGGGACAGTTCCCCGTGGACCTTC.

The chain uses TRBV11-2 and TRBJ1-2, with TRBD1 matching over 9 bases. Germline V gene data show CDR1 as SGHAT and CDR2 as FQNNGV. The V segment lost 7 bases and the J segment 4 bases; nucleotides outside the gene matches: 10. The CDR3 is 15 amino acids. CDR3 sequence reads: CASNQGRDRAYGYTF. DNA of the CDR3: TGTGCCAGCAATCAAGGGCGGGACAGGGCCTATGGCTACACCTTC.

The J gene is TRBJ2-7, the V gene TRBV5-1; no clear D gene. Germline V gene data show CDR1 as SGHRS and CDR2 as YFSETQ. V shed 3 bases and J shed 0 bases, with 4 bases lying between them. CDR3 length: 12 amino acids. This chain's CDR3 is CASSSFSYEQYF. The DNA for the CDR3 is TGCGCCAGCAGCTCTTTCTCCTACGAGCAGTACTTC.

The rearrangement links TRBV27 to TRBJ1-4, with D tentatively TRBD1 (6 bases). This CDR3 is built from 15 residues. Germline V gene data show CDR1 as MNHEY and CDR2 as SMNVEV (reference sequence). Trimming removed 7 bases at V and 7 bases at J, with 19 bases between. The CDR3 bases are TGTGCCAGCACCCAAGCGGGGGGCAGAAGTGAAAAACTGTTTTTT. Its protein product is CASTQAGGRSEKLFF.

The V gene is TRBV18, the J gene TRBJ1-2; 9 bases match TRBD1. Germline CDR1 KGHSH, CDR2 LQKENI. After removal of 2 bases from V and 3 bases from J, the junction contained 4 bases not matched to a gene. The CDR3 contains 15 residues. CDR3 in amino acids: CASSPATGGDYGYTF. As DNA, the CDR3 is TGTGCCAGCTCACCAGCTACAGGGGGCGACTATGGCTACACCTTC. Full variable domain (outside the CDR3, taken from reference TRBV18 and TRBJ1-2): NAGVMQNPRHLVRRRGQEARLRCSPMKGHSHVYWYRQLPEEGLKFMVYLQKENIIDESGMPKERFSAEFPKEGPSILRIQQVVRGDSAAYFCASSPATGGDYGYTFGSGTRLTVV.

The chain couples TRBV27 to TRBJ2-5, with D possibly TRBD2 on 6 matching bases. V was cut by 9 bases and J by 3 bases, with 14 bases left in between. Germline V gene sequence: CDR1 MNHEY, CDR2 SMNVEV (reference sequence). The CDR3 totals 13 residues. The CDR3 sequence is CASARDSEETQYF. The CDR3, as DNA: TGTGCCAGTGCCCGGGACTCCGAAGAGACCCAGTACTTC.

V gene TRBV6-6 combines with J gene TRBJ1-1; D is undetermined. The V gene lost 2 bases and the J gene lost 10 bases, with 20 bases spanning the gap. Germline V gives CDR1 MNHNY, CDR2 SVGAGI (reference sequence). The CDR3 sequence is 15 residues long. CDR3: CASSYPISGEVGAFF. Here the CDR3 DNA reads TGTGCCAGCAGTTACCCCATTTCCGGGGAAGTGGGAGCTTTCTTT.

The rearrangement links TRBV5-1 to TRBJ1-1; 7 nucleotides align to TRBD1. CDR3 size: 15 residues. Losses at the gene ends were 6 bases for V and 0 bases for J; bases not matched to a gene: 8. Looked up from germline, CDR1 is SGHRS and CDR2 is YFSETQ. The CDR3 DNA reads as TGCGCCAGCACCCGGGACAGAGCCATGAACACTGAAGCTTTCTTT. Protein product: CASTRDRAMNTEAFF.

The chain is built from TRBV5-1 and TRBJ1-5; D not resolved. The V gene lost 0 bases and the J gene lost 3 bases, with 7 bases spanning the gap. This CDR3 comprises 14 residues. CDR1 SGHRS and CDR2 YFSETQ come from the germline V gene. The CDR3 DNA reads TGCGCCAGCAGCTTGGATGGAGACAATCAGCCCCAGCATTTT. Amino acid sequence: CASSLDGDNQPQHF.

The table lists this clone with many counts. The CDR3 loop reads CASSKEIPGTGHFLLHF. The CDR3 DNA follows: TGTGCCAGTAGCAAAGAAATACCCGGGACAGGGCATTTTCTCCTCCACTTT. This rearrangement joins TRBV19 to TRBJ1-6; TRBD1 matches at 9 bases. There are 17 residues in the CDR3. The junction had 21 bases not matched to a gene; V was cut back by 6 bases and J by 15 bases. The germline V gene has CDR1 LNHDA and CDR2 SQIVND (reference sequence). Combining the CDR3 with reference TRBV19 and TRBJ1-6 gives the whole variable domain DGGITQSPKYLFRKEGQNVTLSCEQNLNHDAMYWYRQDPGQGLRLIYYSQIVNDFQKGDIAEGYSVSREKKESFPLTVTSAQKNPTAFYLCASSKEIPGTGHFLLHFGNGTRLTVT.

CDR3 residues: CASSLVPDNSNQPQHF. The CDR3 region has the DNA TGCGCCAGCAGCTTGGTCCCGGACAATAGCAATCAGCCCCAGCATTTT. The gene calls are TRBV5-1 and TRBJ1-5, with D maybe TRBD1 (5 bases). This CDR3 has 16 residues. Germline V gene lookup returns CDR1 SGHRS and CDR2 YFSETQ. The V end lost 0 bases, the J end lost 0 bases, and 10 bases lay between the germline ends.

J is TRBJ2-5 and V is TRBV6-6, with TRBD1 matching 7 bases. Losses at the gene ends were 5 bases for V and 2 bases for J; bases not matched to a gene: 8. Germline V CDR1 and CDR2: MNHNY, SVGAGI (reference sequence). The CDR3 spans 15 residues. CDR3 DNA sequence: TGTGCCAGCAGTGGTTGGGACAGACAGCAAGAGACCCAGTACTTC. Encoded protein: CASSGWDRQQETQYF.

The chain recombines TRBV19 with TRBJ2-1; 13 nucleotides line up with TRBD2. Per the germline V gene, CDR1 is LNHDA and CDR2 is SQIVND (reference sequence). Trimming removed 5 bases from V and 3 bases from J; junction bases left unmatched: 13. The CDR3 extends over 19 amino acids. In nucleotides, the CDR3 is TGTGCCAGTAGTCCCTCTCGAACTAGCGGGAGGGGGAGCTACAATGAGCAGTTCTTC. Translated, it gives CASSPSRTSGRGSYNEQFF.

The chain employs TRBV29-1 and TRBJ1-2; unclear D gene. Germline V CDR1 and CDR2: SQVTM, ANQGSEA. Deletions cut 4 bases from V and 0 bases from J, with 6 bases between. The CDR3 runs to 12 residues. The CDR3 sequence: CSVGDTNYGYTF. Written as DNA, the CDR3 is TGCAGCGTTGGAGATACTAACTATGGCTACACCTTC. Using reference TRBV29-1 and TRBJ1-2 for the parts outside the CDR3, the full variable domain is SAVISQKPSRDICQRGTSLTIQCQVDSQVTMMFWYRQQPGQSLTLIATANQGSEATYESGFVIDKFPISRPNLTFSTLTVSNMSPEDSSIYLCSVGDTNYGYTFGSGTRLTVV.

The V gene is TRBV24-1, the J gene TRBJ2-3; D is ambiguous. Germline loops: CDR1 KGHDR, CDR2 SFDVKD. The CDR3 has 11 amino acids. Trimming left V 6 bases short and J 5 bases short, with 5 bases between. This CDR3 is CATSNQDTQYF. Here the CDR3 DNA reads TGTGCCACCAGTAATCAAGATACGCAGTATTTT.

The rearrangement links TRBV5-1 to TRBJ2-2, with 14 nucleotides matching TRBD2. Trimming took 4 bases from V and 3 from J; bases not matched to a gene: 5. The CDR3 is made up of 17 amino acids. Germline-derived CDR1 and CDR2 are SGHRS and YFSETQ. Here the CDR3 reads CASSQTSGRAHTGELFF. For the CDR3, the DNA is TGCGCCAGCAGCCAGACTAGCGGGAGGGCCCACACCGGGGAGCTGTTTTTT.